Listed below are T cell receptor beta chains from one sample, sequenced in a study of graft-versus-host responses after intestinal transplantation. These receptors have no identified antigens. TCRdb keeps only in-frame clones here, not all; method: immunoSEQ multiplex PCR. Of about 110,000 clones in the sample, about 93% are singletons; the top ten hold less than 0.55%. Sequences were derived from unstimulated CD8+ T cells sorted from spleen or lymph node cells, sampled before intestinal transplant. All receptors come from a human donor who received an intestinal transplant. CDR3s include the opening cysteine and the closing phenylalanine or tryptophan. D genes are given only for firm matches. Rows may omit the clone size; those that give it use once, few, many or a size class.

d_gene	v_gene	j_gene	abundance	CDR3aa	CDR3nt
-	TRBV7-9	TRBJ2-3	-	CASSLGTLNRDTQYF	TGTGCCAGCAGCTTAGGCACTCTCAACAGGGACACGCAGTATTTT
-	TRBV4-1	TRBJ2-7	-	CASSQVRTETYEQYF	TGCGCCAGCAGCCAAGTAAGGACAGAGACCTACGAGCAGTACTTC
-	TRBV12-5	TRBJ1-5	few	CASGLGQNQPQHF	TGTGCTAGTGGTTTGGGACAGAATCAGCCCCAGCATTTT
-	TRBV11-2	TRBJ2-5	-	CASSLDPSLQETQYF	TGTGCCAGCAGCTTAGATCCCTCCCTCCAAGAGACCCAGTACTTC
-	TRBV7-9	TRBJ2-1	-	CASSGFGSFSYNEQFF	TGTGCCAGCAGCGGTTTCGGTAGCTTCTCCTACAATGAGCAGTTCTTC
TRBD1	TRBV28	TRBJ2-2	once	CAADGRDRVNGELFF	TGTGCCGCAGATGGCCGAGACAGGGTTAACGGGGAGCTGTTTTTT
TRBD1	TRBV10-1	TRBJ1-1	-	CASSGPGTGMNTEAFF	TGCGCCAGCTCAGGTCCCGGGACAGGAATGAACACTGAAGCTTTCTTT
TRBD1	TRBV19	TRBJ1-5	once	CASSTGTGGNQPQHF	TGTGCCAGTAGTACCGGGACAGGCGGGAATCAGCCCCAGCATTTT
-	TRBV11-2	TRBJ2-5	-	CASCDLQEETQYF	TGTGCCAGCTGCGACCTACAGGAAGAGACCCAGTACTTC
-	TRBV13	TRBJ2-1	-	CASSPGSYNEQFF	TGTGCCAGCAGCCCTGGGTCCTACAATGAGCAGTTCTTC
TRBD2	TRBV7-2	TRBJ2-1	-	CASSLGGGLGYNEQFF	TGTGCCAGCAGCTTAGGTGGAGGACTAGGCTACAATGAGCAGTTCTTC
TRBD2	TRBV10-3	TRBJ2-1	-	CAISEGGLAGGNEQFF	TGTGCCATCAGTGAGGGGGGACTAGCGGGAGGTAATGAGCAGTTCTTC
-	TRBV14	TRBJ2-7	-	CASSPDGAYEQYF	TGTGCCAGCAGCCCCGACGGGGCCTACGAGCAGTACTTC
-	TRBV28	TRBJ1-3	once	CASSPYSGGNTIYF	TGTGCCAGCAGCCCCTACTCGGGAGGAAACACCATATATTTT
-	TRBV5-4	TRBJ2-1	-	CASSLNAEYNEQFF	TGTGCCAGCAGCTTGAATGCGGAGTACAATGAGCAGTTCTTC
TRBD1	TRBV5-6	TRBJ1-2	-	CASSSQITGATYYGYTF	TGTGCCAGCAGCTCCCAAATAACAGGGGCGACCTACTATGGCTACACCTTC
TRBD2	TRBV4-2	TRBJ2-5	-	CASSQDGLAEPQETQYF	TGTGCCAGCAGCCAAGACGGCCTAGCGGAACCCCAAGAGACCCAGTACTTC
-	TRBV5-6	TRBJ2-3	-	CASSLGAANSTDTQYF	TGTGCCAGCAGCCTTGGGGCAGCGAATAGCACAGATACGCAGTATTTT
-	TRBV27	TRBJ1-1	-	CASSHSATTEAFF	TGTGCCAGCAGTCACAGCGCAACCACTGAAGCTTTCTTT
-	TRBV9	TRBJ2-2	-	CASSVGTTNTGELFF	TGTGCCAGCAGCGTAGGGACTACGAACACCGGGGAGCTGTTTTTT
TRBD2	TRBV7-3	TRBJ2-1	-	CASSPGGLAGGDEQFF	TGTGCCAGCAGCCCCGGGGGACTAGCGGGAGGCGATGAGCAGTTCTTC
-	TRBV5-4	TRBJ1-6	-	CASSWKGQPLHF	TGTGCCAGCAGCTGGAAGGGCCAACCCCTCCACTTT
-	TRBV27	TRBJ2-7	-	CASSFLRGDGYEQYF	TGTGCCAGCAGTTTCTTGAGGGGAGATGGGTACGAGCAGTACTTC
-	TRBV5-6	TRBJ1-2	-	CASSFFRGYGYTF	TGTGCCAGCAGCTTCTTCCGGGGGTATGGCTACACCTTC